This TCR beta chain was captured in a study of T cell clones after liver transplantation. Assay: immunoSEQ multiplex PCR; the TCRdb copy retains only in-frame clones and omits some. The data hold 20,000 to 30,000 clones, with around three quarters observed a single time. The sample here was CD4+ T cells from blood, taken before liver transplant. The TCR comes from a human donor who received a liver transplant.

The CDR3 protein is CAWETSTDTQYF. In nucleotides, the CDR3 is TGTGCCTGGGAGACTAGCACAGATACGCAGTATTTT. This chain joins TRBV30 and TRBJ2-3; D is uncertain. The CDR3 is made up of 12 amino acids. The V gene lost 5 bases and the J gene lost 0 bases, with 6 bases spanning the gap. Germline V gives CDR1 GTSNPN, CDR2 SVGIG (reference sequence).